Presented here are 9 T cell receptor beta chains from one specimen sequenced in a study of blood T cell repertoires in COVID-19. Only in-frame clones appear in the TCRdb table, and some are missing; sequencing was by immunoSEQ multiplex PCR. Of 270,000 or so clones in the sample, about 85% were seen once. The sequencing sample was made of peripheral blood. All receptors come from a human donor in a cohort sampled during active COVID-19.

In nucleotides, the CDR3 is TGTGCCAGCAATAGCGGGAGGGCCGAAGATACGCAGTATTTT. Residues: CASNSGRAEDTQYF. The chain links TRBV19 to TRBJ2-3, with 11 bases matching TRBD2. From germline, CDR1 is LNHDA and CDR2 SQIVND (reference sequence). The CDR3 has 14 amino acids. The V and J ends lost 9 bases and 5 bases, in that order; junction bases with no gene match: 7.

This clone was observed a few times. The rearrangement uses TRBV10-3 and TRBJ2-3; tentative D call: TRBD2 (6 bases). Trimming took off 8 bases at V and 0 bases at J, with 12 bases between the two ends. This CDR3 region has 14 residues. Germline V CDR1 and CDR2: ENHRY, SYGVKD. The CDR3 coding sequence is TGTGCCATCGGAAGGGACTCGAGCACAGATACGCAGTATTTT. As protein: CAIGRDSSTDTQYF.

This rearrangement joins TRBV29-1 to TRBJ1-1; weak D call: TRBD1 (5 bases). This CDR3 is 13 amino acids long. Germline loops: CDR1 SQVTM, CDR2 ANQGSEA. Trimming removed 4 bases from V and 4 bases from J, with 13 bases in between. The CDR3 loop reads CSVVPGLGTEAFF. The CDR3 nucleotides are TGCAGCGTTGTTCCAGGGCTGGGCACTGAAGCTTTCTTT.

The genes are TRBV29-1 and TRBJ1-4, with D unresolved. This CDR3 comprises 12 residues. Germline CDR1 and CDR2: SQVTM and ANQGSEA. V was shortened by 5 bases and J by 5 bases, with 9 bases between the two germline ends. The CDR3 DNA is TGCAGCGTTTACGGGAGGAATGAAAAACTGTTTTTT. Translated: CSVYGRNEKLFF.

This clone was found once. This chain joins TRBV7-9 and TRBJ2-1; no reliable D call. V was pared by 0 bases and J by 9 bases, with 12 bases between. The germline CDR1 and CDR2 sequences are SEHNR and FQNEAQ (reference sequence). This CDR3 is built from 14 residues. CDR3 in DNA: TGTGCCAGCAGCTTAGCCAGTATACGAGGTGAGCAGTTCTTC. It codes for CASSLASIRGEQFF.

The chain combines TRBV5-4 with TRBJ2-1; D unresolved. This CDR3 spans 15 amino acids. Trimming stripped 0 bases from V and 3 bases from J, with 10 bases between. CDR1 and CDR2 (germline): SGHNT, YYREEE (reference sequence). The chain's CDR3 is CASSLGQWNYNEQFF. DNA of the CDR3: TGTGCCAGCAGCTTGGGACAATGGAACTACAATGAGCAGTTCTTC.

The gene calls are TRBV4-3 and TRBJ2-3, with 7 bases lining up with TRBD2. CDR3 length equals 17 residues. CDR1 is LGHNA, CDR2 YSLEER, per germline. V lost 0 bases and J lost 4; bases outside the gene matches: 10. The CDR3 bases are TGCGCCAGCAGCCAAGATGGGGGTGCGGGAGAGTCAGATACGCAGTATTTT. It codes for CASSQDGGAGESDTQYF.

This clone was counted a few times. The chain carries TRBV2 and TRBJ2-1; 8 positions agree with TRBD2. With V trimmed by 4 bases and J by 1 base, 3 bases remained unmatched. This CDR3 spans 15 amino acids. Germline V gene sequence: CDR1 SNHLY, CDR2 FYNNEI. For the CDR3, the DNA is TGTGCCAGCAGTGGAGGCGGGAGGTCCTACAATGAGCAGTTCTTC. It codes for CASSGGGRSYNEQFF.

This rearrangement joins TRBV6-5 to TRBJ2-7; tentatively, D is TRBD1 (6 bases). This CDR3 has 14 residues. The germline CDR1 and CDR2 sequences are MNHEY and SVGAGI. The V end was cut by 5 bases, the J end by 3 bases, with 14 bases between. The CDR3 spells CASSRTGLGYEQYF. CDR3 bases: TGTGCCAGCAGTCGAACAGGGTTAGGCTACGAGCAGTACTTC.